The next 26 T cell receptor beta chains were all read from a single sample in a study of T cells in Graves' hyperthyroidism and ophthalmopathy. It was RNA transcripts that yielded the amplified TCR beta CDR3 regions. The TCR CDR3 first-round RT-PCR relied on the HTBI primer set. TCRdb called the multiplex PCR reads again in MiXCR, with one record for every CDR3 protein. Of 460,000 or so distinct CDR3 sequences listed, 14% are singletons. What was sequenced was blood. Receptors were obtained from a woman aged 18-30 years with Graves' hyperthyroidism.

This clonotype was recorded at least ten times. The chain combines TRBV27 with TRBJ1-5; D uncertain. Trimming cost V 4 bases and J 6 bases, with 10 bases left between them. Germline V CDR1 and CDR2: MNHEY, SMNVEV (reference sequence). CDR3 size: 13 residues. The CDR3 loop reads CASSSDPIQPQHF. The CDR3 region has the DNA TGTGCCAGCAGTTCAGACCCCATTCAGCCCCAGCATTTT.

This clonotype was found many times. The CDR3 DNA reads as TGTGCCAGCAGTTACAGAGTCTCCTATAATTCACCCCTCCACTTT. Translation gives CASSYRVSYNSPLHF. The chain couples TRBV6-5 to TRBJ1-6; D unclear. Germline V gene lookup returns CDR1 MNHEY and CDR2 SVGAGI. The length of the CDR3 is 15 residues. V lost 2 bases, J lost 0 bases, and 5 bases lay in between.

Many counts were recorded for this clonotype. V usage is TRBV30 and J usage is TRBJ2-2, with 9 bases identical to TRBD1. This CDR3 is built from 16 residues. Unmatched junction bases numbered 11, after V lost 3 bases and J lost 6 bases. The germline V gene has CDR1 GTSNPN and CDR2 SVGIG (reference sequence). Here the CDR3 DNA reads TGTGCCTGGAGGAAACAGGGGGCTCTTCTATCCGGGGAGCTGTTTTTT. This gives the protein CAWRKQGALLSGELFF.

The V call is TRBV5-1, the J call TRBJ1-3; D is unresolved. Germline assignment: CDR1 SGHRS and CDR2 YFSETQ. The CDR3 has 19 residues. V lost 2 bases and J lost 0, with 21 bases in between. As DNA, the CDR3 is TGCGCCAGCAGCTTCGACGGACCCCTGGCAGCCAGCTCTGGAAACACCATATATTTT. Translating gives CASSFDGPLAASSGNTIYF.

This chain uses TRBV11-2 with TRBJ2-1; 10 bases match TRBD2. Per the germline V gene, CDR1 is SGHAT and CDR2 is FQNNGV. The CDR3 loop spans 14 amino acids. J lost 7 bases, V lost 5 bases, and 5 bases had no gene match. The CDR3 here is CASSRGLALNEQFF. The CDR3 DNA sequence: TGTGCCAGCAGCAGGGGACTAGCGCTGAATGAGCAGTTCTTC.

Only one count was recorded for this clonotype. This sequence joins TRBV6-2 or TRBV6-3 and TRBJ2-2, with 13 bases lining up with TRBD2. Germline V CDR1 and CDR2: MNHEY, SVGEGT. V lost 6 bases and J lost 4; bases outside the gene matches: 8. The CDR3 extends over 17 amino acids. The CDR3 sequence is CASSPLRTSGGTGELFF. CDR3 bases: TGTGCCAGCAGCCCTCTTCGGACTAGCGGGGGCACCGGGGAGCTGTTTTTT.

This clonotype was counted ten times or more. The chain couples TRBV11-1 to TRBJ1-1, with TRBD1 as a possible D gene (6 bases). Germline CDR1 is SGHAT and CDR2 is FQDESV (reference sequence). The CDR3 has 15 amino acids. The germline V and J ends were trimmed by 5 bases and 6 bases, with 19 bases remaining between them. CDR3 sequence: CASSQSGDLYAEAFF. The CDR3 coding sequence is TGTGCCAGCAGCCAATCAGGGGACCTGTACGCTGAAGCTTTCTTT.

The chain has TRBV29-1 and TRBJ2-2; D ambiguous. The CDR3 contains 13 residues. Between the trimmed V and J ends, which lost 4 bases and 2 bases, there was a span of 8 bases. Per germline, CDR1 SQVTM and CDR2 ANQGSEA. The DNA for the CDR3 is TGCAGCGTTGTGGACGGCAACACCGGGGAGCTGTTTTTT. Its translation: CSVVDGNTGELFF.

The gene calls are TRBV29-1 and TRBJ2-3; no reliable D call. Germline assignment: CDR1 SQVTM and CDR2 ANQGSEA. The CDR3 is 10 residues long. The V gene lost 4 bases and the J gene lost 8 bases, with 7 bases spanning the gap. The DNA of the CDR3 is TGCAGCGTTGTAGCAGTTACGCAGTATTTT. It yields the protein CSVVAVTQYF.

There are many counts of this clonotype. V usage is TRBV7-3 and J usage is TRBJ2-1; no reliable D call. This CDR3 has 16 amino acids. Germline V CDR1 and CDR2: SGHTA, FQGTGA. V lost 0 bases and J 5 bases, leaving 14 bases between the germline ends. This CDR3 is CASSLTGSLGDNEQFF. DNA for the CDR3: TGTGCCAGCAGCTTAACCGGTAGCCTAGGCGACAATGAGCAGTTCTTC.

This clonotype was counted at least ten times. J is TRBJ1-2 and V is TRBV6-5; no clear D gene. Germline V gene sequence: CDR1 MNHEY, CDR2 SVGAGI. CDR3 length: 14 amino acids. V lost 0 bases and J 4 bases, leaving 9 bases between the germline ends. CDR3 nucleotide sequence: TGTGCCAGCAGTTACTCAGGCAGCCCCTATGGCTACACCTTC. Its translation is CASSYSGSPYGYTF.

Only a few counts were recorded for this clonotype. V gene TRBV6-5 combines with J gene TRBJ2-3; possibly TRBD1 for D (5 bases). The CDR3 loop spans 18 amino acids. Germline V gene lookup returns CDR1 MNHEY and CDR2 SVGAGI. Deletions cut 2 bases from V and 1 base from J, with 19 bases between. CDR3 protein: CASSYNGRARTRTDTQYF. The CDR3 DNA reads as TGTGCCAGCAGTTACAATGGCAGGGCCCGCACTCGCACAGATACGCAGTATTTT.

As to this clonotype: This sequence may be a read error, since a much larger clone differs from it by one base. The rearrangement uses TRBV20-1 and TRBJ2-3; 11 nucleotides line up with TRBD2. The CDR3 length is 15 residues. Germline CDR1 and CDR2: DFQATT and SNEGSKA (reference sequence). Trimming cost V 0 bases and J 6 bases; bases outside gene matches: 5. The DNA for the CDR3 is TGCAGTGCTAGAGAGCCTAGCGGGAGGCTGGATACGCAGTATTTT. It translates to CSAREPSGRLDTQYF.

This clonotype showed up many times. The chain couples TRBV19 to TRBJ2-1; 11 nucleotides line up with TRBD2. Germline CDR1 and CDR2: LNHDA and SQIVND (reference sequence). The CDR3 is 15 residues long. The V and J ends lost 4 bases and 7 bases, in that order; junction bases with no gene match: 6. CDR3 DNA sequence: TGTGCCAGTAGTACCGGACTAGCGGGCTATAATGAGCAGTTCTTC. Translating gives CASSTGLAGYNEQFF.

This clonotype was seen ten or more times. V and J are TRBV12-3 or TRBV12-4 and TRBJ2-5; 8 bases match TRBD1. The CDR3 consists of 14 residues. Trimming at V came to 6 bases and at J to 5 bases, leaving 8 bases not matched to a gene. DNA for the CDR3: TGTGCCAGCAGATTACGACAGGGGCTGGAGACCCAGTACTTC. As protein: CASRLRQGLETQYF.

This clonotype was seen only a few times. V and J are TRBV19 and TRBJ1-5, with 10 bases lining up with TRBD1. Germline CDR1 and CDR2: LNHDA and SQIVND (reference sequence). There are 14 residues in the CDR3. Trimming removed 6 bases from V and 1 base from J; junction bases left unmatched: 0. The CDR3 DNA is TGTGCCAGTAGGGGACAGGGGAGCAATCAGCCCCAGCATTTT. Protein: CASRGQGSNQPQHF.

The chain couples TRBV7-9 to TRBJ2-2; D uncertain. The CDR3 is 15 residues long. Trimming took 5 bases from V and 12 from J, leaving 22 bases between them. The germline V gene encodes CDR1 SEHNR and CDR2 FQNEAQ (reference sequence). The CDR3 is CASSAVVPSSPKLFF. Here the CDR3 DNA reads TGTGCCAGCAGCGCCGTCGTTCCTTCCAGCCCCAAGCTGTTTTTT.

This clonotype was detected ten times or more. The chain is built from TRBV30 and TRBJ1-1; D is unclear. This CDR3 has 12 residues. The germline gives CDR1 GTSNPN, CDR2 SVGIG (reference sequence). Trimming shortened V by 4 bases and J by 6 bases, and 12 bases separated the two germline ends. The CDR3 DNA is TGTGCCTGGACCCGGCGAGGATCTGAAGCTTTCTTT. This translates into CAWTRRGSEAFF.

On this clonotype: This may be a read error: a much more frequent sequence differs by one nucleotide. The chain employs TRBV12-3 or TRBV12-4 and TRBJ1-1; tentative D call: TRBD1 (6 bases). The CDR3 is made up of 14 amino acids. The CDR3 loop reads CGSTYRDGNTEAFF. DNA of the CDR3: TGTGGCAGCACATACAGGGATGGGAACACTGAAGCTTTCTTT.

V gene TRBV5-1 combines with J gene TRBJ2-5, with TRBD2 matching over 7 bases. The CDR3 runs to 19 residues. The germline V gene has CDR1 SGHRS and CDR2 YFSETQ. J lost 4 bases, V lost 6 bases, and 24 bases had no gene match. The CDR3 region is CASTFSGPGIREVSETQYF. The CDR3 DNA follows: TGCGCCAGCACATTCAGCGGGCCCGGCATTCGGGAGGTATCAGAGACCCAGTACTTC.

A word on this clonotype: At one boundary the junction diverges from the germline segment, which might be a read error. The chain joins TRBV3-1 to TRBJ2-5; D perhaps matches TRBD1 (5 bases). This CDR3 spans 16 amino acids. CDR1 is LGHDT, CDR2 YNNKEL, per germline (reference sequence). Here the CDR3 reads CASSQDRRGAQETPYF. The CDR3 nucleotides read TGTGCCAGCAGCCAAGATCGAAGGGGCGCCCAAGAGACCCCGTACTTC.

This clonotype was picked up many times. The J gene is TRBJ2-7, the V gene TRBV13; TRBD2 might be the D (6 bases). The ends were cut back, 2 bases at V and 2 bases at J, with 16 bases in the middle. This CDR3 is built from 16 residues. Germline V lookup: CDR1 PRHDT, CDR2 FYEKMQ (reference sequence). CDR3 loop: CASSLLGGEKPYEQYV. The DNA of the CDR3 is TGTGCCAGCAGCTTATTGGGCGGGGAAAAGCCCTACGAGCAGTACGTC.

This clonotype was counted at least ten times. V usage is TRBV10-3 and J usage is TRBJ2-3, with a weak D call TRBD2 (6 bases). This CDR3 contains 14 residues. V was cut by 0 bases and J by 3 bases, with 7 bases left in between. Germline V gene lookup returns CDR1 ENHRY and CDR2 SYGVKD. This chain's CDR3 is CAISESRGTDTQYF. CDR3 bases: TGTGCCATCAGTGAGTCACGGGGGACAGATACGCAGTATTTT.

In its sample, this clonotype was seen a few times. The J gene is TRBJ2-5, the V gene TRBV12-3 or TRBV12-4, with 9 bases lining up with TRBD2. This CDR3 spans 15 amino acids. J gave up 4 bases and V 5 bases, and 8 bases lay outside the gene matches. CDR3 in amino acids: CASSNSGSRGETQYF. Here the CDR3 DNA reads TGTGCCAGCAGTAATAGCGGGAGTCGAGGAGAGACCCAGTACTTC.

The sample holds many counts of this clonotype. V usage is TRBV11-3 and J usage is TRBJ1-2; 7 bases align to TRBD1. CDR3 length: 14 residues. Germline V gives CDR1 SGHNT, CDR2 YENEEA. J was trimmed by 6 bases and V by 1 base; bases with no gene match: 5. CDR3 sequence: CASSLGDRENGYTF. Written as DNA, the CDR3 is TGTGCCAGCAGCTTAGGTGACAGGGAAAATGGCTACACCTTC.

The V call is TRBV24-1, the J call TRBJ2-1, with TRBD2 matching over 8 bases. Trimming took 4 bases from V and 7 from J; bases not matched to a gene: 8. Per the germline V gene, CDR1 is KGHDR and CDR2 is SFDVKD. The CDR3 contains 15 residues. The CDR3 loop reads CATSDSGRGKNEQFF. The CDR3 region has the DNA TGTGCCACCAGTGACTCCGGGAGGGGCAAAAATGAGCAGTTCTTC.